This T cell receptor (beta chain) came from a study of T cell repertoires in cytomegalovirus infection. Each CDR3 protein gets one entry after TCRdb re-called the reads with MiXCR. The data show approximately 730,000 distinct CDR3 sequences, around 32% seen once. This clonotype showed up many times. The antigen remains undetermined. Sequencing used cultured PBMCs, obtained from culture after CMV antigen stimulation. This clonotype originated in a human donor in good health (CMV status not recorded). Some clones in this sample may be carry-over from other donors' samples.

The CDR3 DNA is TGTGCCAGCAGCCGCCTGGTGGGGCCCACTGAAGCTTTCTTT. It translates to CASSRLVGPTEAFF. This sequence joins TRBV7-8 and TRBJ1-1; the D gene is possibly TRBD1 (5 bases). This CDR3 spans 14 amino acids. The ends were cut back, 5 bases at V and 4 bases at J, with 14 bases in the middle. Germline V gene lookup returns CDR1 SGHVS and CDR2 FQNEAQ. The whole variable domain, remainder taken from reference TRBV7-8 and TRBJ1-1, is GAGVSQSPRYKVAKRGQDVALRCDPISGHVSLFWYQQALGQGPEFLTYFQNEAQLDKSGLPSDRFFAERPEGSVSTLKIQRTQQEDSAVYLCASSRLVGPTEAFFGQGTRLTVV.